The 9 T cell receptor beta chains reported below all come from one sample, sequenced in a study of T-cell memory formation after mild COVID-19. A single record per CDR3 protein comes from TCRdb applying MiXCR to the 5' RACE reads. The sample carries over 500,000 distinct CDR3 sequences, 17% recorded once. The sequenced sample was PBMCs or a T cell subset sorted from them (not recorded which). The receptors shown here come from an adult woman who had mild COVID-19 (a few samples of this study predate the infection). Cell type and time point are not known.

V is TRBV2 and J is TRBJ1-1; D perhaps matches TRBD1 (5 bases). Germline assignment: CDR1 SNHLY and CDR2 FYNNEI. With 3 bases removed from V and 11 bases from J, the gap between germline ends came to 19 bases. CDR3 length: 14 amino acids. CDR3 in DNA: TGTGCCAGCAGTGACCGACAGAACATTGTGGAGGCTTTCTTT. Its translation: CASSDRQNIVEAFF.

The chain links TRBV27 to TRBJ2-7, with D unclear. The CDR3 covers 15 residues. V lost 6 bases to trimming and J lost 3 bases, with 18 bases between them. Germline V gene lookup returns CDR1 MNHEY and CDR2 SMNVEV (reference sequence). The CDR3 here is CASSLQTSPIYEQYF. The CDR3 DNA reads TGTGCCAGCAGCCTACAGACTTCCCCCATCTACGAGCAGTACTTC.

This clonotype came up a few times. The V gene is TRBV12-3 or TRBV12-4, the J gene TRBJ1-3; unclear D gene. The CDR3 has 12 residues. With 6 bases removed from V and 4 bases from J, the gap between germline ends came to 7 bases. The CDR3 sequence: CASSEWGNTIYF. For the CDR3, the DNA is TGTGCCAGCAGCGAATGGGGAAACACCATATATTTT.

V is TRBV7-9 and J is TRBJ1-1; 7 bases map to TRBD1. The V gene's germline CDR1 is SEHNR and CDR2 FQNEAQ (reference sequence). The trim removed 3 bases at V and 4 bases at J, leaving 2 bases unmatched. CDR3 length: 13 residues. The CDR3 sequence is CASSFRQGTEAFF. The CDR3 DNA follows: TGTGCCAGCAGCTTTCGACAGGGCACTGAAGCTTTCTTT.

This clonotype has a handful of counts. The chain joins TRBV27 to TRBJ1-1; D not certain. Germline CDR1 reads MNHEY; CDR2 reads SMNVEV (reference sequence). Between the trimmed V and J ends, which lost 6 bases and 10 bases, there was a span of 18 bases. The CDR3 runs 13 residues. The chain's CDR3 is CASSPGLIWGAFF. CDR3 bases: TGTGCCAGCAGCCCCGGGCTTATTTGGGGAGCTTTCTTT.

This clonotype came up many times. The V and J genes are TRBV7-3 and TRBJ2-5; 8 bases align to TRBD2. The germline CDR1 and CDR2 sequences are SGHTA and FQGTGA. The V segment lost 5 bases and the J segment 1 base; nucleotides outside the gene matches: 6. The CDR3 loop spans 15 amino acids. The CDR3 sequence: CASSPPGLAQETQYF. For the CDR3, the DNA is TGTGCCAGCAGCCCCCCTGGACTAGCCCAAGAGACCCAGTACTTC. The full variable domain, with the rest looked up from reference TRBV7-3 and TRBJ2-5, is GAGVSQTPSNKVTEKGKYVELRCDPISGHTALYWYRQSLGQGPEFLIYFQGTGAADDSGLPNDRFFAVRPEGSVSTLKIQRTERGDSAVYLCASSPPGLAQETQYFGPGTRLLVL.

In its sample, this clonotype was seen once. This sequence joins TRBV5-4 and TRBJ2-2, with 10 bases aligning to TRBD1. CDR3 length: 18 amino acids. J was trimmed by 6 bases and V by 4 bases; bases with no gene match: 15. Looked up from germline, CDR1 is SGHNT and CDR2 is YYREEE (reference sequence). The CDR3 region has the DNA TGTGCCAGCAGCGCGACCTTCGGGACAGGGGTAGGGGCCGGGGAGCTGTTTTTT. It translates to CASSATFGTGVGAGELFF.

This clonotype has a handful of counts. The chain combines TRBV30 with TRBJ2-3; D gene uncertain. The CDR3 runs to 12 residues. Germline V lookup: CDR1 GTSNPN, CDR2 SVGIG (reference sequence). Trimming pared 4 bases from V and 4 bases from J, leaving 9 bases between. CDR3: CAWNLNPDTQYF. CDR3 bases: TGTGCCTGGAACTTGAACCCAGATACGCAGTATTTT.

A few counts support this clonotype. The V gene is TRBV7-2, the J gene TRBJ1-1; D is unresolved. Germline assignment: CDR1 SGHTA and CDR2 FQGNSA. V lost 3 bases and J 7 bases, leaving 9 bases between the germline ends. This CDR3 comprises 12 residues. CDR3 sequence: CASSFTGFEAFF. For the CDR3, the DNA is TGTGCCAGCAGCTTTACCGGATTTGAAGCTTTCTTT. Supplemented by reference TRBV7-2 and TRBJ1-1, the full variable domain reads GAGVSQSPSNKVTEKGKDVELRCDPISGHTALYWYRQSLGQGLEFLIYFQGNSAPDKSGLPSDRFSAERTGGSVSTLTIQRTQQEDSAVYLCASSFTGFEAFFGQGTRLTVV.